The TCR beta chain under discussion was sequenced for a study of blood T cell repertoires in COVID-19. In the study overall: Nucleic acid was either cDNA or gDNA, and it came from T cells, B-cell-depleted T cells, or PBMCs.

Germline V lookup: CDR1 MGHRA, CDR2 YSYEKL. Trimming removed 1 base from V and 0 bases from J, with 5 bases in between. CDR3 length: 14 amino acids. Per the original methods: Researchers report that nucleated cell counts were estimated from reference gene primer amplification. TCRdb's copy holds only in-frame clones and misses some; the assay was immunoSEQ multiplex PCR. That table gives V, J and clone size, and the DNA gave D and trimming. The table has roughly 150,000 clones, 80% to 90% seen once; the top ten hold roughly 6.8%. The sample was peripheral blood. The chain carries TRBV4-1 and TRBJ2-3; D is unclear. This sequence originates from a woman aged 45-59 years in a cohort sampled during active or convalescent COVID-19. The chain's CDR3 is CASSQVTSTDTQYF. CDR3 DNA: TGCGCCAGCAGCCAAGTAACTAGCACAGATACGCAGTATTTT.